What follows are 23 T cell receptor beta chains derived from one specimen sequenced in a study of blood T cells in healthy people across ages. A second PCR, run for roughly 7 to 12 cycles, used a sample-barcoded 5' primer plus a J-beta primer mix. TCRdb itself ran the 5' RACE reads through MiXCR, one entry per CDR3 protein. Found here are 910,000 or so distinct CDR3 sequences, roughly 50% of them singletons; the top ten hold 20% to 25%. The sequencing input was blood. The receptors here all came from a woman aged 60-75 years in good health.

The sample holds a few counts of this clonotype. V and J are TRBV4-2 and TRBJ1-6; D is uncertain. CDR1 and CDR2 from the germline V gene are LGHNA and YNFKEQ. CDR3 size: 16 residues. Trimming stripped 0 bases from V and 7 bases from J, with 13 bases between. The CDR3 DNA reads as TGTGCCAGCAGCCAAGATCCCCCCGGGAAGAATTCACCCCTCCACTTT. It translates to CASSQDPPGKNSPLHF.

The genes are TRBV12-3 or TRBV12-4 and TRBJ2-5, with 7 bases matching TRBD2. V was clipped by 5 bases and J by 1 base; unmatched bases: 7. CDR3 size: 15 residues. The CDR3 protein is CASSRTRGTQETQYF. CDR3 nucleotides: TGTGCCAGCAGTCGGACTAGAGGGACCCAAGAGACCCAGTACTTC.

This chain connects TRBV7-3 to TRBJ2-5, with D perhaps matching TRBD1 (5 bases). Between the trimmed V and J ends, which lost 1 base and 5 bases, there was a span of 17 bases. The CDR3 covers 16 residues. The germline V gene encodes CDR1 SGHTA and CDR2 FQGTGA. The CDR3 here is CASSLKGLPLGETQYF. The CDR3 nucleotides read TGTGCCAGCAGCTTAAAGGGGCTGCCTTTAGGGGAGACCCAGTACTTC.

CDR3 protein: CASSPEVSTDTQYF. The DNA of the CDR3 is TGCGCCAGCAGCCCTGAGGTTAGCACAGATACGCAGTATTTT. This sequence joins TRBV5-1 and TRBJ2-3; D not certain. The ends were cut back, 4 bases at V and 0 bases at J, with 9 bases in the middle. Per germline, CDR1 SGHRS and CDR2 YFSETQ. The CDR3 contains 14 residues.

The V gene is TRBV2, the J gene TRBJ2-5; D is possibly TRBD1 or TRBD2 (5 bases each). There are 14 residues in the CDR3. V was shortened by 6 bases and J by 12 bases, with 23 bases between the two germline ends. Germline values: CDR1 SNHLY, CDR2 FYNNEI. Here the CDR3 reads CASREGREIPREYF. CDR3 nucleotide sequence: TGTGCCAGCAGAGAGGGTAGGGAGATCCCCAGGGAGTACTTC.

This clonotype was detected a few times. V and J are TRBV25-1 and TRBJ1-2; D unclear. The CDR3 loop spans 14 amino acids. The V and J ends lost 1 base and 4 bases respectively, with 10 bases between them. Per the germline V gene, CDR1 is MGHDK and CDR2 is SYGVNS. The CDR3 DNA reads TGTGCCAGCAGTGAATTTGGTCAGTTCTATGGCTACACCTTC. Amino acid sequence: CASSEFGQFYGYTF.

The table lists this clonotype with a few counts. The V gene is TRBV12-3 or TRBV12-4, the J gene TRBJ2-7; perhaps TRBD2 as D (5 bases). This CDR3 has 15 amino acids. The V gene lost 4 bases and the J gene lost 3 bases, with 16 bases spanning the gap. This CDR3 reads CASSSSAESHYEQYF. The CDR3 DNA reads TGTGCCAGCAGTTCGTCAGCGGAATCTCACTACGAGCAGTACTTC.

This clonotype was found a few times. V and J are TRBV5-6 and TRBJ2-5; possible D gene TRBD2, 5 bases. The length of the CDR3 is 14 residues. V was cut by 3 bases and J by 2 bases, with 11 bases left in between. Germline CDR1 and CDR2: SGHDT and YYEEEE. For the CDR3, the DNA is TGTGCCAGCAGCTACGGTAGCGTACAAGAGACCCAGTACTTC. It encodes CASSYGSVQETQYF.

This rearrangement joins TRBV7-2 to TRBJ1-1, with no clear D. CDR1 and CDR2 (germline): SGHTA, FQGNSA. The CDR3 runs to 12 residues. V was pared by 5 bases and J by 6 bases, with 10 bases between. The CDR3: CASSTQYSEAFF. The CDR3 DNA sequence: TGTGCCAGCAGCACCCAATACTCTGAAGCTTTCTTT.

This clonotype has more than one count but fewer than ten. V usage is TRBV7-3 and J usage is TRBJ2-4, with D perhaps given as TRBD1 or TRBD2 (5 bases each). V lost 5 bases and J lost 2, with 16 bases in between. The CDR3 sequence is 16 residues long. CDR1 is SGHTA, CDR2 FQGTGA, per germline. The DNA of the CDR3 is TGTGCCAGCAGCCAAGTTGGTGGGGGACCCAAAAACATTCAGTACTTC. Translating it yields CASSQVGGGPKNIQYF.

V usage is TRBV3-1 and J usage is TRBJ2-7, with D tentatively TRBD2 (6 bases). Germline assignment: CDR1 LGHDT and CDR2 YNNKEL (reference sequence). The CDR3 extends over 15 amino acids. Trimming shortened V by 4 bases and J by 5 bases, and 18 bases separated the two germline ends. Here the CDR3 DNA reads TGTGCCAGCAGCCGCCCGCAGGCGGGAAGGCACGAGCAGTACTTC. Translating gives CASSRPQAGRHEQYF.

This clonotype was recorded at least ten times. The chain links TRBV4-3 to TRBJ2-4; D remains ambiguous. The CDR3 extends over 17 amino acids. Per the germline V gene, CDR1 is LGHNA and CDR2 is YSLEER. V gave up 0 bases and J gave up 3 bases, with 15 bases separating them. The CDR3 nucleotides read TGCGCCAGCAGCCAAGAGCACCCGAGAATGGGCAAAAACATTCAGTACTTC. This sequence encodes CASSQEHPRMGKNIQYF.

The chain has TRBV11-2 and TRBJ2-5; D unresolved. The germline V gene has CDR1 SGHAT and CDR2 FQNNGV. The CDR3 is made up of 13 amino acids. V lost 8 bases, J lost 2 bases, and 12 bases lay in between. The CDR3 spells CASRSLRQETQYF. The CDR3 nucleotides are TGTGCCAGCCGCTCGTTAAGACAAGAGACCCAGTACTTC.

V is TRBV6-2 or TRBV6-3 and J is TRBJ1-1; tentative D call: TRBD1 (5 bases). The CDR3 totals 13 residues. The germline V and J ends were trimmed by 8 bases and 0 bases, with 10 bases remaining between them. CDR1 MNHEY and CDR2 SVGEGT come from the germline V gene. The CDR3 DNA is TGTGCCAGCGGGGACGGCCTGAACACTGAAGCTTTCTTT. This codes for CASGDGLNTEAFF.

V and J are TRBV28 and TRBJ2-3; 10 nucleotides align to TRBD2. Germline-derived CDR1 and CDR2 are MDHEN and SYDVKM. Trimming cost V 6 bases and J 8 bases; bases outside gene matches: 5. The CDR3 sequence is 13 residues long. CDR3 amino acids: CASSRAGGGTQYF. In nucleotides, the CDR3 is TGTGCCAGCAGCAGAGCGGGAGGGGGTACGCAGTATTTT. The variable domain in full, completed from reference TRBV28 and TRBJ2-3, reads DVKVTQSSRYLVKRTGEKVFLECVQDMDHENMFWYRQDPGLGLRLIYFSYDVKMKEKGDIPEGYSVSREKKERFSLILESASTNQTSMYLCASSRAGGGTQYFGPGTRLTVL.

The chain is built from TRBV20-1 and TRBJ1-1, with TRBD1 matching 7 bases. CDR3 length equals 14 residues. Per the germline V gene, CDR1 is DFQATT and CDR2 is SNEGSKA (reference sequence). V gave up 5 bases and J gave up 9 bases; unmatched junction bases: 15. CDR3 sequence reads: CSARQGGRGSQAFF. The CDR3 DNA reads TGCAGTGCTCGACAGGGTGGTCGCGGATCTCAAGCTTTCTTT.

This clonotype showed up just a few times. CDR3 in amino acids: CASSPYQEETQYF. The CDR3 nucleotides read TGTGCCAGTTCCCCCTATCAAGAGGAGACCCAGTACTTC. The chain carries TRBV6-5 and TRBJ2-5; D unresolved. With 9 bases removed from V and 5 bases from J, the gap between germline ends came to 16 bases. Germline values: CDR1 MNHEY, CDR2 SVGAGI. This CDR3 contains 13 residues.

CDR3 region: CASSFTGTLAFF. CDR3 nucleotides: TGTGCCAGCAGCTTCACCGGGACCTTAGCTTTCTTT. J is TRBJ1-1 and V is TRBV11-1; the D gene is possibly TRBD1 (5 bases). CDR3 size: 12 residues. Looked up from germline, CDR1 is SGHAT and CDR2 is FQDESV (reference sequence). V was pared by 3 bases and J by 10 bases, with 12 bases between.

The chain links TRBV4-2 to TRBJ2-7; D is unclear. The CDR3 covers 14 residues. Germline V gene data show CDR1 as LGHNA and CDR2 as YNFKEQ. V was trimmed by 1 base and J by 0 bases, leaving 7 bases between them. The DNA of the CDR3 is TGTGCCAGCAGCCAAGTGTCTAGCTCCTACGAGCAGTACTTC. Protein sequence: CASSQVSSSYEQYF.

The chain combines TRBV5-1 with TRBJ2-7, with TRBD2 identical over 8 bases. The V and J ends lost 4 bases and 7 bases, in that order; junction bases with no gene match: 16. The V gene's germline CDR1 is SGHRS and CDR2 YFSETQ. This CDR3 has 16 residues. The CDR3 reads CASSIASGSLANEQYF. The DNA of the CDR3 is TGCGCCAGCAGCATTGCCAGCGGGAGTCTAGCAAATGAGCAGTACTTC.

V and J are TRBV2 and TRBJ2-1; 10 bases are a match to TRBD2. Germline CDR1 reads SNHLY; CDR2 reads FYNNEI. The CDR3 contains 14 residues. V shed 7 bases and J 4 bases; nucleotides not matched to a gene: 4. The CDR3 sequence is CASNRLAGYNEQFF. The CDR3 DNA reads TGTGCCAGCAACAGACTAGCGGGTTACAATGAGCAGTTCTTC.

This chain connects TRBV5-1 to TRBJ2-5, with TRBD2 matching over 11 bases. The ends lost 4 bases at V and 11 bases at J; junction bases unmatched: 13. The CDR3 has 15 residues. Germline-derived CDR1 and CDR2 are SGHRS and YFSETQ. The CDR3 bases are TGCGCCAGCAGCCAGACTAGCGGGGTAAACAATGAGCAGTACTTC. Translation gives CASSQTSGVNNEQYF.

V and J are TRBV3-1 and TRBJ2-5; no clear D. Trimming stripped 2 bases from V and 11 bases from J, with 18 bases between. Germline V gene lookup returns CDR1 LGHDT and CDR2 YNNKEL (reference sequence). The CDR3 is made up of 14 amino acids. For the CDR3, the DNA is TGTGCCAGCAGCCAATTACGGCTCTTCAATGAGCAGTACTTC. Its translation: CASSQLRLFNEQYF.